This T cell receptor beta chain was sequenced in a study of shared clonotypes between healthy human individuals. Selected positively for CCR7 and CD45RO-negative, naive CD8 cells excluded terminally differentiated effector memory CD45RA+ cells. Data came from immunoSEQ multiplex PCR; TCRdb stores just in-frame clones and leaves some out. The data contain about 2.2 million clones, about 93% of them singletons. The sample was naive CD8+ T cells from PBMCs. This receptor was identified in a man in his late teens or twenties in good health. Some clones in this sample may be carry-over from other donors' samples.

For the CDR3, the DNA is TGTGCCAGCGACGCTGTTGGGGGAAGGGGCACAGATACGCAGTATTTT. It yields the protein CASDAVGGRGTDTQYF. The rearrangement joins TRBV27 to TRBJ2-3; D may match TRBD1 or TRBD2 (5 bases each). Germline V CDR1 and CDR2: MNHEY, SMNVEV (reference sequence). Trimming removed 8 bases from V and 1 base from J, with 19 bases in between. The CDR3 spans 16 residues.